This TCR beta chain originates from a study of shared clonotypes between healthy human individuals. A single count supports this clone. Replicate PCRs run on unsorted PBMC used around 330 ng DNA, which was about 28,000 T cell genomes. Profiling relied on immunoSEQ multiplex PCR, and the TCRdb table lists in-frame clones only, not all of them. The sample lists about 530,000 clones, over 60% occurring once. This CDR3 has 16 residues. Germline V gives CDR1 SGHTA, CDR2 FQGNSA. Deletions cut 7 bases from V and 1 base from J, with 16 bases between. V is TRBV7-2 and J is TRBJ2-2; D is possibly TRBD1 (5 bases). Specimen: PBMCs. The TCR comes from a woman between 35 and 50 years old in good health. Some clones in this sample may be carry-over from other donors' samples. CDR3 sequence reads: CASTPPGQGNTGELFF. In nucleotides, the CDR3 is TGTGCCAGCACCCCACCCGGGCAGGGGAACACCGGGGAGCTGTTTTTT. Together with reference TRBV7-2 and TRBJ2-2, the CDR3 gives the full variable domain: GAGVSQSPSNKVTEKGKDVELRCDPISGHTALYWYRQSLGQGLEFLIYFQGNSAPDKSGLPSDRFSAERTGGSVSTLTIQRTQQEDSAVYLCASTPPGQGNTGELFFGEGSRLTVL.